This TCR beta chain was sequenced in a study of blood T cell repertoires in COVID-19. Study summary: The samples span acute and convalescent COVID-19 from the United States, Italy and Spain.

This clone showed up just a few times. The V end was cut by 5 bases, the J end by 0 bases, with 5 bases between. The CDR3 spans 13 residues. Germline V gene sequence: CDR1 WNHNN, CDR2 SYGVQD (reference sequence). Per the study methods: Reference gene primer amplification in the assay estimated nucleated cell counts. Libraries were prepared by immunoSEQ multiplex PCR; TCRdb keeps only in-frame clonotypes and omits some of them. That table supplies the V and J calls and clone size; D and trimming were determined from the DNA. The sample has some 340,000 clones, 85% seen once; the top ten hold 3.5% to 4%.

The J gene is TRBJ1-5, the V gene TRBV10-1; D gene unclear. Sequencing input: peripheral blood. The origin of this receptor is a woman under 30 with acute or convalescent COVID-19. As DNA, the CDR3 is TGCGCCAGCAGTCAATCTAGCAATCAGCCCCAGCATTTT. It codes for CASSQSSNQPQHF.